The 20 T cell receptor beta chains listed next were all sequenced from one sample in a study of blood T cell repertoires in COVID-19. The repertoire was sequenced with immunoSEQ multiplex PCR; TCRdb's copy has only in-frame clones and lacks some. The sample carries 390,000 or so clones, about nine tenths recorded once. Sequenced material: peripheral blood. The receptor set was obtained from a young woman with active or convalescent COVID-19.

This clone came up a few times. The chain is built from TRBV6-2 or TRBV6-3 and TRBJ1-3; no reliable D call. This CDR3 has 16 amino acids. Germline CDR1 MNHEY, CDR2 SVGEGT. V gave up 1 base and J gave up 0 bases, with 10 bases separating them. CDR3 sequence: CASSYYNRVSGNTIYF. CDR3 in DNA: TGTGCCAGCAGTTACTATAACAGAGTCTCTGGAAACACCATATATTTT.

The rearrangement links TRBV5-4 to TRBJ2-2, with 12 nucleotides matching TRBD2. The V gene end was trimmed by 4 bases and the J gene end by 5 bases; junction bases not matched to a gene: 9. The CDR3 has 17 residues. Germline CDR1 SGHNT, CDR2 YYREEE (reference sequence). DNA of the CDR3: TGTGCCAGCAGCCTGAAACGGACTAGCGGGGCAACCGGGGAGCTGTTTTTT. Its protein product is CASSLKRTSGATGELFF.

Only a few counts were recorded for this clone. The chain employs TRBV19 and TRBJ2-7; TRBD2 is a possible D gene (7 bases). CDR1 and CDR2 from the germline V gene are LNHDA and SQIVND (reference sequence). The V and J ends lost 11 bases and 3 bases respectively, with 23 bases between them. This CDR3 is built from 15 residues. The CDR3, as DNA: TGTGCCTCAAAACCGGGCCCGGGGGGCCGCTACGAGCAGTACTTC. This encodes CASKPGPGGRYEQYF.

In its sample, this clone was seen a few times. V is TRBV11-2 and J is TRBJ2-3, with a possible D match to TRBD2 (5 bases). Germline values: CDR1 SGHAT, CDR2 FQNNGV. This CDR3 is 15 amino acids long. Trimming removed 5 bases from V and 4 bases from J, with 16 bases in between. CDR3 residues: CASSPSRTIADTQYF. In DNA form, the CDR3 reads TGTGCCAGCAGCCCTAGCAGGACCATTGCAGATACGCAGTATTTT.

The chain has TRBV2 and TRBJ1-2; possibly TRBD1 for D (6 bases). The CDR3 has 12 amino acids. Germline loops: CDR1 SNHLY, CDR2 FYNNEI. The V end was cut by 9 bases, the J end by 4 bases, with 12 bases between. The CDR3 DNA reads TGTGCCAGTACCCGGACAGCCTATGGCTACACCTTC. Protein: CASTRTAYGYTF.

The rearrangement links TRBV4-1 to TRBJ1-2; a possible D gene is TRBD1 (5 bases). Germline V gives CDR1 MGHRA, CDR2 YSYEKL. Deletions cut 0 bases from V and 4 bases from J, with 15 bases between. The CDR3 has 16 residues. CDR3 sequence (DNA): TGCGCCAGCAGCCAAGATCTAGGGGCGTTTAGCTATGGCTACACCTTC. This encodes CASSQDLGAFSYGYTF.

The count of this clone is one. The rearrangement uses TRBV2 and TRBJ2-1, with 12 bases that match TRBD2. Germline trimming cut 5 bases from V and 9 bases from J; bases unmatched to any gene: 8. The germline V gene encodes CDR1 SNHLY and CDR2 FYNNEI. The CDR3 extends over 15 amino acids. The CDR3 sequence is CASSFLAGGDGEQFF. The CDR3 nucleotides read TGTGCCAGCAGTTTTCTAGCGGGAGGGGATGGTGAGCAGTTCTTC. The variable domain in full, with the rest retrieved from reference TRBV2 and TRBJ2-1, is EPEVTQTPSHQVTQMGQEVILRCVPISNHLYFYWYRQILGQKVEFLVSFYNNEISEKSEIFDDQFSVERPDGSNFTLKIRSTKLEDSAMYFCASSFLAGGDGEQFFGPGTRLTVL.

The V and J genes are TRBV30 and TRBJ2-1; maybe TRBD1 (6 bases). CDR1 is GTSNPN and CDR2 is SVGIG in the germline V gene (reference sequence). Trimming took off 4 bases at V and 2 bases at J, with 15 bases between the two ends. The CDR3 runs to 15 residues. CDR3 sequence: CAWKLSRQAYNEQFF. In DNA, the CDR3 is TGTGCCTGGAAATTATCACGACAGGCCTACAATGAGCAGTTCTTC. Filled out from reference TRBV30 and TRBJ2-1, the complete variable domain reads SQTIHQWPATLVQPVGSPLSLECTVEGTSNPNLYWYRQAAGRGLQLLFYSVGIGQISSEVPQNLSASRPQDRQFILSSKKLLLSDSGFYLCAWKLSRQAYNEQFFGPGTRLTVL.

The V and J genes are TRBV3-1 (or the pseudogene TRBV3-2) and TRBJ1-4; 8 bases agree with TRBD1. The CDR3 covers 17 residues. V lost 5 bases, J lost 3 bases, and 11 bases stayed unmatched. Looked up from germline, CDR1 is LGHDT and CDR2 is YNNKEL (reference sequence). Here the CDR3 DNA reads TGTGCCAGCAGCACTCAAACCAGGGGGCCGTCTAATGAAAAACTGTTTTTT. Its translation is CASSTQTRGPSNEKLFF.

The chain uses TRBV7-6 and TRBJ1-1; perhaps TRBD1 as D (6 bases). CDR1 is SGHVS, CDR2 FNYEAQ, per germline. V lost 5 bases to trimming and J lost 6 bases, with 13 bases between them. The CDR3 spans 13 residues. CDR3 in DNA: TGTGCCAGCAGCCTCTCCCCAGGGGCTGAAGCTTTCTTT. Protein: CASSLSPGAEAFF.

V and J are TRBV7-9 and TRBJ1-5; TRBD1 matches 10 bases. There are 15 residues in the CDR3. Germline values: CDR1 SEHNR, CDR2 FQNEAQ (reference sequence). The J segment lost 4 bases and the V segment lost 4 bases, leaving 4 bases of the junction unmatched. CDR3 nucleotides: TGTGCCAGCAGCTCCGGGACAGGGGAAAATCAGCCCCAGCATTTT. It yields the protein CASSSGTGENQPQHF.

The J gene is TRBJ2-1, the V gene TRBV2; 7 bases match TRBD2. The CDR3 is 15 residues long. Germline trimming cut 2 bases from V and 4 bases from J; bases unmatched to any gene: 5. Germline V gene lookup returns CDR1 SNHLY and CDR2 FYNNEI. The CDR3 reads CASSESLLAYNEQFF. CDR3 DNA sequence: TGTGCCAGCAGTGAAAGCCTACTAGCGTACAATGAGCAGTTCTTC.

This clone was seen a handful of times. This chain connects TRBV4-1 to TRBJ2-7; TRBD1 agrees at 12 bases. CDR1 is MGHRA and CDR2 is YSYEKL in the germline V gene. The CDR3 length is 16 residues. Trimming took 1 base from V and 3 from J; bases not matched to a gene: 4. CDR3 sequence: CASSQAGTGGVYEQYF. The CDR3 nucleotides are TGCGCCAGCAGCCAAGCCGGGACAGGGGGCGTCTACGAGCAGTACTTC.

This clone was seen once. V and J are TRBV6-6 and TRBJ1-2; TRBD1 aligns across 11 bases. Germline V gene data show CDR1 as MNHNY and CDR2 as SVGAGI (reference sequence). With V trimmed by 0 bases and J by 3 bases, 3 bases remained unmatched. The CDR3 consists of 16 residues. The CDR3 DNA is TGTGCCAGCAGTTACTCAGGGACAGGGGGAGACTATGGCTACACCTTC. Protein: CASSYSGTGGDYGYTF.

The gene calls are TRBV6-1 and TRBJ2-3, with D possibly matching TRBD1 (6 bases). CDR1 is MNHNS, CDR2 SASEGT, per germline. The length of the CDR3 is 12 residues. V lost 2 bases and J 8 bases, leaving 8 bases between the germline ends. CDR3 nucleotides: TGTGCCAGCAGTGAAAGAGGGGGTACGCAGTATTTT. It specifies CASSERGGTQYF.

The chain uses TRBV30 and TRBJ1-6, with TRBD1 identical over 7 bases. This CDR3 comprises 13 residues. Germline values: CDR1 GTSNPN, CDR2 SVGIG (reference sequence). With 2 bases clipped from V and 10 bases from J, the junction kept 5 bases outside the gene matches. In DNA, the CDR3 is TGTGCCTGGAGTAACAGGGGTAGATCACCCCTCCACTTT. This sequence encodes CAWSNRGRSPLHF.

This clone was observed a single time. This chain connects TRBV11-2 to TRBJ2-3; D possibly corresponds to TRBD1 (5 bases). The CDR3 length is 14 residues. Germline V gene lookup returns CDR1 SGHAT and CDR2 FQNNGV. V shed 1 base and J shed 4 bases, with 9 bases lying between them. CDR3 in amino acids: CASSLAGPPDTQYF. CDR3 in DNA: TGTGCCAGCAGCTTAGCAGGGCCGCCAGATACGCAGTATTTT.

The chain combines TRBV24-1 with TRBJ1-2, with 9 bases that match TRBD1. Germline V gene data show CDR1 as KGHDR and CDR2 as SFDVKD. The V and J ends lost 4 bases and 4 bases, in that order; junction bases with no gene match: 3. This CDR3 has 14 residues. The CDR3 bases are TGTGCCACCAGTGACCCGGACAGGGGCTATGGCTACACCTTC. It encodes CATSDPDRGYGYTF.

V usage is TRBV4-1 and J usage is TRBJ2-7; D perhaps matches TRBD2 (6 bases). This CDR3 is built from 14 residues. Germline-derived CDR1 and CDR2 are MGHRA and YSYEKL. Trimming pared 3 bases from V and 1 base from J, leaving 10 bases between. The CDR3 sequence: CASSHGGTSYEQYF. The CDR3 nucleotides read TGCGCCAGCAGCCACGGGGGAACTTCCTACGAGCAGTACTTC.

The rearrangement uses TRBV6-1 and TRBJ2-7; a possible D gene is TRBD1 (8 bases). CDR3 length: 17 amino acids. The V gene lost 3 bases and the J gene lost 2 bases, with 20 bases spanning the gap. Germline V gene data show CDR1 as MNHNS and CDR2 as SASEGT. CDR3 residues: CASSDRGRSSGAYEQYF. As DNA, the CDR3 is TGTGCCAGCAGTGACAGGGGGCGGTCTAGCGGAGCCTACGAGCAGTACTTC.